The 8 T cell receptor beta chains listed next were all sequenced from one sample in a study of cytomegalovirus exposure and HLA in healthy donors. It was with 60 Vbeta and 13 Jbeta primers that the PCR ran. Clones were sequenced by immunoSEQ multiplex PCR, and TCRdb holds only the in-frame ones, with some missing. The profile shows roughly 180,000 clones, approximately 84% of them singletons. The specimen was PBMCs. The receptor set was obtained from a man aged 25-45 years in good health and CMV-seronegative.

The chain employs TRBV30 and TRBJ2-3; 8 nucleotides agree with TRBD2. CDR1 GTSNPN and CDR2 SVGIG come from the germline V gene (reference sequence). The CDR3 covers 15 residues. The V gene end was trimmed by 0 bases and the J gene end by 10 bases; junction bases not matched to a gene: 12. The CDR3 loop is CAWSVQRGIPMAQYF. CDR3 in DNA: TGTGCCTGGAGTGTACAGCGGGGGATACCAATGGCGCAGTATTTT.

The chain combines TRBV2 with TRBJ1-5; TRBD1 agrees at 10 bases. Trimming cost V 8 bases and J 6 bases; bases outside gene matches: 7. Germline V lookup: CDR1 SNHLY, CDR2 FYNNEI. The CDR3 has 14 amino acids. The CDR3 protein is CASGRDRGPQPQHF. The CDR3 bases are TGTGCCAGCGGCCGGGACAGGGGACCTCAGCCCCAGCATTTT.

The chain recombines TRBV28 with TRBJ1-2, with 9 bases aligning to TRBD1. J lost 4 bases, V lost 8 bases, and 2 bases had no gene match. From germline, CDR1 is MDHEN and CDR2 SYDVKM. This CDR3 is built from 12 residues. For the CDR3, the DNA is TGTGCCAGCGACAGGGGGGGCTATGGCTACACCTTC. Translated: CASDRGGYGYTF.

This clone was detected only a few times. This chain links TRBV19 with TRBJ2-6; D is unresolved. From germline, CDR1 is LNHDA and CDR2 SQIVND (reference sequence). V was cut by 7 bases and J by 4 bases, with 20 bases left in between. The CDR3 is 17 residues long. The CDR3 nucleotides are TGTGCCAGTACCTCGACACACACCCGCCCGGGGGCCAACGTCCTGACTTTC. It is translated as CASTSTHTRPGANVLTF.

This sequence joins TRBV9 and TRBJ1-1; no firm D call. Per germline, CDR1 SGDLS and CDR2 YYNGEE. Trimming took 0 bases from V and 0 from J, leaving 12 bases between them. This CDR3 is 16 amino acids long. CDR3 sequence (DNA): TGTGCCAGCAGCGTAGGGGCAGGAAGCCTGAACACTGAAGCTTTCTTT. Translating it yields CASSVGAGSLNTEAFF.

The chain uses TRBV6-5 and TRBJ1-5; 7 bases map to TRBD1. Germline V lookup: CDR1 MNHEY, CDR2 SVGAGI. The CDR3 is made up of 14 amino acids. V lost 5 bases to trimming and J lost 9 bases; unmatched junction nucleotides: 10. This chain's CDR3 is CASSSGQAVMPQHF. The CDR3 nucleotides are TGTGCCAGCAGTAGCGGACAGGCGGTCATGCCCCAGCATTTT.

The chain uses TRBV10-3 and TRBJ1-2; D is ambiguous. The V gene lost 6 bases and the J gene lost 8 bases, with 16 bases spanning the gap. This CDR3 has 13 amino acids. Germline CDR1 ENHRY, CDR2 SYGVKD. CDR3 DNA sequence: TGTGCCATCAGGGGTGAAGCGGCTCAAGGCTACACCTTC. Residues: CAIRGEAAQGYTF.

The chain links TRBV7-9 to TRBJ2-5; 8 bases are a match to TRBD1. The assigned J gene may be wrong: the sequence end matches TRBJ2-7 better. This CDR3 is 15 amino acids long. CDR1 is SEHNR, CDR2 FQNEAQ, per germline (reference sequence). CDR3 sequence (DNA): TGTGCCAGCAGCTCCTCAGGGGGCCTCTCCTACGAGCAGTACTTC. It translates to CASSSSGGLSYEQYF.